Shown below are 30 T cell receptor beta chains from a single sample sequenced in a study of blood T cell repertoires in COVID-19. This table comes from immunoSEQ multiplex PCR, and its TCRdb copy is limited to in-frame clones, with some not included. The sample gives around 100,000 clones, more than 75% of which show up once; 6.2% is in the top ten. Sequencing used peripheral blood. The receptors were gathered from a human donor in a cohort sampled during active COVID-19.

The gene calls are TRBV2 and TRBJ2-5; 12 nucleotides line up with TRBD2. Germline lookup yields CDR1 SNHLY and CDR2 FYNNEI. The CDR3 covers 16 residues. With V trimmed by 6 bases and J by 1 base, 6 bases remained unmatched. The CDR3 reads CASSETSGGLQETQYF. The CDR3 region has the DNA TGTGCCAGCAGCGAGACTAGCGGGGGACTCCAAGAGACCCAGTACTTC.

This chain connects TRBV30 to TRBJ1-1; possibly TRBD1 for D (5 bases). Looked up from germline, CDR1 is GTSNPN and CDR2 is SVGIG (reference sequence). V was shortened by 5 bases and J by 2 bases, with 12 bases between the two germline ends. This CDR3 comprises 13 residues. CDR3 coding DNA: TGTGCCTGGCGACGACAGATAAACACTGAAGCTTTCTTT. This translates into CAWRRQINTEAFF. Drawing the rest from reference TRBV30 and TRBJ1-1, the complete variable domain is SQTIHQWPATLVQPVGSPLSLECTVEGTSNPNLYWYRQAAGRGLQLLFYSVGIGQISSEVPQNLSASRPQDRQFILSSKKLLLSDSGFYLCAWRRQINTEAFFGQGTRLTVV.

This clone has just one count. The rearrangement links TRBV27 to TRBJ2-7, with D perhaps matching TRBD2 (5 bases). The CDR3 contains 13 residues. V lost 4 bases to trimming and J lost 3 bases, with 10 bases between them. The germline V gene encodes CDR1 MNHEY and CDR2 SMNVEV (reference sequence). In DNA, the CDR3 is TGTGCCAGCAGTTCCCTCGAGGGCTACGAGCAGTACTTC. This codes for CASSSLEGYEQYF.

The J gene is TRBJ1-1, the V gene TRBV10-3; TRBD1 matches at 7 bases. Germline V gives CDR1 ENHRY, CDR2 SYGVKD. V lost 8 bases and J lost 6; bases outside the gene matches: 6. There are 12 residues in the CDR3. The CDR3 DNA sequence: TGTGCCATCCGAGGGACAGCCCCTGAAGCTTTCTTT. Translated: CAIRGTAPEAFF.

For the CDR3, the DNA is TGTGCCAGCAGCCAAGGACAGAACTATGGCTACACCTTC. This codes for CASSQGQNYGYTF. The chain joins TRBV7-9 to TRBJ1-2, with D tentatively TRBD1 (6 bases). The CDR3 sequence is 13 residues long. Germline CDR1 is SEHNR and CDR2 is FQNEAQ (reference sequence). Trimming removed 5 bases from V and 2 bases from J, with 9 bases in between.

The CDR3 DNA reads TGCGCCAGCAGCCTATTGTCGATGGGGCTAGCGGGGGGCCCAAGCTCCTACAATGAGCAGTTCTTC. Amino acid sequence: CASSLLSMGLAGGPSSYNEQFF. V and J are TRBV5-1 and TRBJ2-1; 11 positions agree with TRBD2. Germline V gene lookup returns CDR1 SGHRS and CDR2 YFSETQ. V shed 4 bases, J shed 0 bases, and the junction held 21 bases outside the gene matches. The length of the CDR3 is 22 residues.

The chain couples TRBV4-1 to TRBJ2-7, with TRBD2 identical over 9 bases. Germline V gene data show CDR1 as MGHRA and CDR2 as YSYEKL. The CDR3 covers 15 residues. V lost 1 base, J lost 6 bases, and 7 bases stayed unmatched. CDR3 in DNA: TGCGCCAGCAGCCAAGCTGGCGGGAGGGCCTCCGAGCAGTACTTC. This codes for CASSQAGGRASEQYF.

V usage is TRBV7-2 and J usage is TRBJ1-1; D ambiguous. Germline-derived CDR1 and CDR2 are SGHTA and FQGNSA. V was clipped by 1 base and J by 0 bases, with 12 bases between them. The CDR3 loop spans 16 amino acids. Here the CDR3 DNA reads TGTGCCAGCAGCTTAGTTCGCGGAGGGATGAACACTGAAGCTTTCTTT. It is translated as CASSLVRGGMNTEAFF.

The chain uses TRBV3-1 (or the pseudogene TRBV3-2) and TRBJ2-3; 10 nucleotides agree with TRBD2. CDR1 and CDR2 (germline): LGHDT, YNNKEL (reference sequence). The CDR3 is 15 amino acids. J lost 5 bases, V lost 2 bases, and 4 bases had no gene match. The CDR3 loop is CASSQRSGGGDTQYF. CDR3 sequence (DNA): TGTGCCAGCAGCCAAAGGAGCGGGGGGGGAGATACGCAGTATTTT.

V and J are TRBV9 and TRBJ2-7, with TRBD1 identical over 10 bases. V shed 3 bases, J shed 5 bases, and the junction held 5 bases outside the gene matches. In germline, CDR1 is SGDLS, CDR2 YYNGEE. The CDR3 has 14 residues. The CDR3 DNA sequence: TGTGCCAGCAGCGCAGGGACAGGGGTCGACGAGCAGTACTTC. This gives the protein CASSAGTGVDEQYF.

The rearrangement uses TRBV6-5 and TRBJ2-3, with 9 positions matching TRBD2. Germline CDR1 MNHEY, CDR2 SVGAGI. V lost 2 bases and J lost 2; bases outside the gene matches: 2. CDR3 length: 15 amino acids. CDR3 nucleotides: TGTGCCAGCAGTTACGTAGCGGGGGACACAGATACGCAGTATTTT. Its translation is CASSYVAGDTDTQYF.

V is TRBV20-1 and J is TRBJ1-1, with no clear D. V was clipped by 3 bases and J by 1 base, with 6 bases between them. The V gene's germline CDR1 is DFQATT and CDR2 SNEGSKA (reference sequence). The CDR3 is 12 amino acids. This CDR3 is CSASNGNTEAFF. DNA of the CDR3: TGCAGTGCTAGTAACGGGAACACTGAAGCTTTCTTT.

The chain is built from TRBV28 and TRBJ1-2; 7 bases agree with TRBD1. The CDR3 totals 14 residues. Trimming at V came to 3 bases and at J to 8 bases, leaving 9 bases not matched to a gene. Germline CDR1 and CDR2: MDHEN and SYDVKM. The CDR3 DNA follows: TGTGCCAGCAGTTTGGAAACCGGGACAGTAGGCTACACCTTC. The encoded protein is CASSLETGTVGYTF.

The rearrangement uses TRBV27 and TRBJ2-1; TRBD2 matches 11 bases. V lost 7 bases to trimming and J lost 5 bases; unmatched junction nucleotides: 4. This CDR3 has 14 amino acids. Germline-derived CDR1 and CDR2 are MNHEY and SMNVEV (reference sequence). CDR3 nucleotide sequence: TGTGCCAGCACCGGACTAGCGGGTGACAATGAGCAGTTCTTC. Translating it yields CASTGLAGDNEQFF.

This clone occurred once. DNA for the CDR3: TGCAGTGCAGCGGGTCTGGGCGAGCAGTACTTC. Translating gives CSAAGLGEQYF. The chain recombines TRBV20-1 with TRBJ2-7; tentative D call: TRBD2 (6 bases). This CDR3 has 11 residues. Germline V lookup: CDR1 DFQATT, CDR2 SNEGSKA (reference sequence). Between the trimmed V and J ends, which lost 6 bases and 6 bases, there was a span of 12 bases.

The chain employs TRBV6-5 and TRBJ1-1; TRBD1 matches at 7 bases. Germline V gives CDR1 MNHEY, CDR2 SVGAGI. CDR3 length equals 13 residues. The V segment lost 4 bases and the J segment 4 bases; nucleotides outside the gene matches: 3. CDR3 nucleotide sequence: TGTGCCAGCAGTTTACAGGGGATCACTGAAGCTTTCTTT. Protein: CASSLQGITEAFF.

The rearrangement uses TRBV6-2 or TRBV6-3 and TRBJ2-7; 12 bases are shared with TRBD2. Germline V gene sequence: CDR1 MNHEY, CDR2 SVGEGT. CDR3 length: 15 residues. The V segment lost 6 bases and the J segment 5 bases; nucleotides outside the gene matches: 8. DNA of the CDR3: TGTGCCAGCAGCCCCTGGCTAGCGGGAGGGCACGAGCAGTACTTC. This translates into CASSPWLAGGHEQYF.

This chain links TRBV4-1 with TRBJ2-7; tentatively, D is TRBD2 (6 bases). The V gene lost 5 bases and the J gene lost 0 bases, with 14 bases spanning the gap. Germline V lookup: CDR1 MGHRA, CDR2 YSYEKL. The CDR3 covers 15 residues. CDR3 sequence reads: CASSGSFSGSYEQYF. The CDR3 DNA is TGCGCCAGCAGCGGGAGTTTTAGCGGCTCCTACGAGCAGTACTTC.

The CDR3 loop reads CASSSTGYGYTF. CDR3 DNA sequence: TGTGCCAGCAGTTCAACAGGGTATGGCTACACCTTC. The chain employs TRBV12-3 or TRBV12-4 and TRBJ1-2; D might be TRBD1 (6 bases). Trimming left V 4 bases short and J 5 bases short, with 8 bases between. This CDR3 contains 12 residues.

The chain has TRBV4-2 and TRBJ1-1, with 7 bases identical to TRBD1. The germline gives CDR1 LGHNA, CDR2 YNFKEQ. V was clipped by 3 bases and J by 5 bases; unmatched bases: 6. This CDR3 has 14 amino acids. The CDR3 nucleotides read TGTGCCAGCAGCCAGTGGGACAGCGGGACTGAAGCTTTCTTT. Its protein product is CASSQWDSGTEAFF.

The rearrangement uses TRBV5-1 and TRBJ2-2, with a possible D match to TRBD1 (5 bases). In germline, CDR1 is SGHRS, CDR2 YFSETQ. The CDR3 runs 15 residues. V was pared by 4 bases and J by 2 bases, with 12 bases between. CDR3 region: CASSLPRTNTGELFF. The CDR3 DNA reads TGCGCCAGCAGCCTTCCCCGGACAAACACCGGGGAGCTGTTTTTT. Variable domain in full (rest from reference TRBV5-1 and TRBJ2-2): KAGVTQTPRYLIKTRGQQVTLSCSPISGHRSVSWYQQTPGQGLQFLFEYFSETQRNKGNFPGRFSGRQFSNSRSEMNVSTLELGDSALYLCASSLPRTNTGELFFGEGSRLTVL.

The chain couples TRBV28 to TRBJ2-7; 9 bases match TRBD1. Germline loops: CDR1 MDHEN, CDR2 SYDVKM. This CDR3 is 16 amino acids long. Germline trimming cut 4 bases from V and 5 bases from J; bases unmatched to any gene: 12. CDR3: CASSYIFGQGRNEQYF. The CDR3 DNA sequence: TGTGCCAGCAGTTACATCTTTGGACAGGGGAGGAACGAGCAGTACTTC. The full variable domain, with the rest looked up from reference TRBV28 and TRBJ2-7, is DVKVTQSSRYLVKRTGEKVFLECVQDMDHENMFWYRQDPGLGLRLIYFSYDVKMKEKGDIPEGYSVSREKKERFSLILESASTNQTSMYLCASSYIFGQGRNEQYFGPGTRLTVT.

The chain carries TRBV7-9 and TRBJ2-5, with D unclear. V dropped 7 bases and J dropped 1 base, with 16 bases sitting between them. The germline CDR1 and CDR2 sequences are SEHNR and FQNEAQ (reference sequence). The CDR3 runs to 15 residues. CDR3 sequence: CASTPGTLSQETQYF. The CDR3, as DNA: TGTGCCAGCACTCCAGGAACCCTCAGCCAAGAGACCCAGTACTTC.

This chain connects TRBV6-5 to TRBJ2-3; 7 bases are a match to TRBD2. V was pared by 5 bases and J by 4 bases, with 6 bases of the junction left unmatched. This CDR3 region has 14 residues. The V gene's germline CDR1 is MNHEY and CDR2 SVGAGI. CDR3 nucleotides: TGTGCCAGCAGTCGGGAGGAATACTCAGATACGCAGTATTTT. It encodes CASSREEYSDTQYF.

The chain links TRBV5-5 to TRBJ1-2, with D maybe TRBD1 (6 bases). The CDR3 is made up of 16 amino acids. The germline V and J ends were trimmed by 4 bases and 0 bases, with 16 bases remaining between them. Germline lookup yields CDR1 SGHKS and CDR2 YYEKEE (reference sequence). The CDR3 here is CASSTGPDSTNYGYTF. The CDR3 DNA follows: TGTGCCAGCAGCACCGGACCGGACAGCACTAACTATGGCTACACCTTC.

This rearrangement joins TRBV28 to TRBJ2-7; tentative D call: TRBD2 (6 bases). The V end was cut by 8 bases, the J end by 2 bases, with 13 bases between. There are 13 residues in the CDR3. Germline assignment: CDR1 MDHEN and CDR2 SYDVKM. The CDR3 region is CASLPSGAYEQYF. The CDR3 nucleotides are TGTGCCAGCCTTCCATCGGGGGCCTACGAGCAGTACTTC.

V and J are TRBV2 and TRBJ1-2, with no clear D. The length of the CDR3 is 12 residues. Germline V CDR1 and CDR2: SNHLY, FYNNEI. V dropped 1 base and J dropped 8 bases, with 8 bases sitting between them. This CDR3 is CASSEDGYGYTF. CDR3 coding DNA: TGTGCCAGCAGTGAAGACGGGTACGGCTACACCTTC.

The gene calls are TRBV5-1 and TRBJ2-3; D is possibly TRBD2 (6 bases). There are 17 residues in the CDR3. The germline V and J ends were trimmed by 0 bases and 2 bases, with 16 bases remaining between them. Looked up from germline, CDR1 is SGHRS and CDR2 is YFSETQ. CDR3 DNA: TGCGCCAGCAGCTTGGCCCGGAGGGCCGGTAACACAGATACGCAGTATTTT. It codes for CASSLARRAGNTDTQYF.

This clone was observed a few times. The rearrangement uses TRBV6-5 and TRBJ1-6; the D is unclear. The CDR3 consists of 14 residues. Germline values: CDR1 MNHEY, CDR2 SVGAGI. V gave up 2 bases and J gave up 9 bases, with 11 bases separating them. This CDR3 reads CASSYGGSGSPLHF. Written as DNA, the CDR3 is TGTGCCAGCAGTTACGGAGGGAGCGGTTCACCCCTCCACTTT.

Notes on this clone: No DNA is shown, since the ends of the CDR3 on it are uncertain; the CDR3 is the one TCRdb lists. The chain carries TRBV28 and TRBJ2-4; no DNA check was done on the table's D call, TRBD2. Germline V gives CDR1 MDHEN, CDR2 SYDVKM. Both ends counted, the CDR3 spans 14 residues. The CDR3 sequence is CASRPWAGGAGLVF.